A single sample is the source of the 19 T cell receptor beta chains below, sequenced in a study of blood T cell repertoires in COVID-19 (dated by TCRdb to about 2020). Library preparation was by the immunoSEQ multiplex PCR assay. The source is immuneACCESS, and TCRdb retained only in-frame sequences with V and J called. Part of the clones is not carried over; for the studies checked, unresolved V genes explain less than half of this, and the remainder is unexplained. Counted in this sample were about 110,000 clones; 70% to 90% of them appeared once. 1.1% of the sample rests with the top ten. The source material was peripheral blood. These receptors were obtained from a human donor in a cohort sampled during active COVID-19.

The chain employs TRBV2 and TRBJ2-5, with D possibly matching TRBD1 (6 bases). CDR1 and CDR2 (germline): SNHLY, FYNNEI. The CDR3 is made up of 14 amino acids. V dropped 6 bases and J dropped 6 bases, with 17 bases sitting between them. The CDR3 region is CASSTTTGSKTQYF. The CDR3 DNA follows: TGTGCCAGCAGCACCACCACAGGGTCCAAGACCCAGTACTTC.

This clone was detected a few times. The chain's CDR3 is CASSIASGTTGTLREQYF. The CDR3 nucleotides read TGTGCCAGTAGTATAGCTAGCGGGACAACCGGGACCTTGAGGGAGCAGTACTTC. V usage is TRBV19 and J usage is TRBJ2-7, with 9 bases lining up with TRBD2. The CDR3 loop spans 18 amino acids. CDR1 is LNHDA, CDR2 SQIVND, per germline (reference sequence). Trimming removed 1 base from V and 7 bases from J; junction bases left unmatched: 17. The complete variable domain, with remaining parts taken from reference TRBV19 and TRBJ2-7, reads DGGITQSPKYLFRKEGQNVTLSCEQNLNHDAMYWYRQDPGQGLRLIYYSQIVNDFQKGDIAEGYSVSREKKESFPLTVTSAQKNPTAFYLCASSIASGTTGTLREQYFGPGTRLTVT.

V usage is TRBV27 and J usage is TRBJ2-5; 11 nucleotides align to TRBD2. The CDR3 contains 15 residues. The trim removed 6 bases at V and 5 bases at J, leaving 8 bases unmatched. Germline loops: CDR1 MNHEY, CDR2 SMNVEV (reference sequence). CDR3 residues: CASRIYSGRVETQYF. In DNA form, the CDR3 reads TGTGCCAGCAGGATATATAGCGGGAGGGTGGAGACCCAGTACTTC.

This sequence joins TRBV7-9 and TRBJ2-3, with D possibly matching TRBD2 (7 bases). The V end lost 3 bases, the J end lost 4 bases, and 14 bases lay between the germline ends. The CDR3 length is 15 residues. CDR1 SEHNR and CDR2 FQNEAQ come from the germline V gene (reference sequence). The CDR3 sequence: CASSFLGGRSDTQYF. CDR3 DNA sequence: TGTGCCAGCAGCTTTTTGGGGGGGCGGTCAGATACGCAGTATTTT.

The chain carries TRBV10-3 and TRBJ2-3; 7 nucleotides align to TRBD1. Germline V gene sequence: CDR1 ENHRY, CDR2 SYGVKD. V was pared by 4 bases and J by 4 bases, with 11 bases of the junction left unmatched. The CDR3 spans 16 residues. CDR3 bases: TGTGCCATCAGTGTCTTTGGGGACAGCAGGGCAGATACGCAGTATTTT. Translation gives CAISVFGDSRADTQYF.

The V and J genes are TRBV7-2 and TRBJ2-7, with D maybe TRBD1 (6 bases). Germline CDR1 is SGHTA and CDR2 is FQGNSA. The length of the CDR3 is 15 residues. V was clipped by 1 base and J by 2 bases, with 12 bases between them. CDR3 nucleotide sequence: TGTGCCAGCAGCTTAGGGGGGACAAGGACCTACGAGCAGTACTTC. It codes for CASSLGGTRTYEQYF.

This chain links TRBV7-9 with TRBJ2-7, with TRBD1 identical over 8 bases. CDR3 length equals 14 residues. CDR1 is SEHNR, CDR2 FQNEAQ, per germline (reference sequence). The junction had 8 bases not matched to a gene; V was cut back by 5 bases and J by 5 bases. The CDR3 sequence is CASSLTGAGNEQYF. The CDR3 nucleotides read TGTGCCAGCAGCCTGACAGGGGCGGGGAACGAGCAGTACTTC.

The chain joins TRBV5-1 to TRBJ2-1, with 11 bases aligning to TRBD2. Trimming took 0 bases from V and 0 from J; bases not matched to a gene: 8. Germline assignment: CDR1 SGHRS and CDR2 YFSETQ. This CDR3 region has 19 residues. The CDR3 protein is CASSLVASGGTSSYNEQFF. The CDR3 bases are TGCGCCAGCAGCTTGGTGGCTAGCGGGGGGACGAGCTCCTACAATGAGCAGTTCTTC.

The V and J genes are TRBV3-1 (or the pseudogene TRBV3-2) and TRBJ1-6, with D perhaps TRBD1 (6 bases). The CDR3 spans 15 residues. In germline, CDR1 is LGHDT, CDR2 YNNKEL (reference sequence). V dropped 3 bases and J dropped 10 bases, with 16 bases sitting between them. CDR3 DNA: TGTGCCAGCAGCCACACACAGGGTGCGCGGTCACCCCTCCACTTT. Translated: CASSHTQGARSPLHF.

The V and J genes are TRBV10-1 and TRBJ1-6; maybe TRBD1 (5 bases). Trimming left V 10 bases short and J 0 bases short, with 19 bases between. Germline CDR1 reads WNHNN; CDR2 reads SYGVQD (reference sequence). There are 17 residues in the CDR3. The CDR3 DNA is TGCGCCACTGGACTAGGGGTCCCTGTCTCCTATAATTCACCCCTCCACTTT. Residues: CATGLGVPVSYNSPLHF.

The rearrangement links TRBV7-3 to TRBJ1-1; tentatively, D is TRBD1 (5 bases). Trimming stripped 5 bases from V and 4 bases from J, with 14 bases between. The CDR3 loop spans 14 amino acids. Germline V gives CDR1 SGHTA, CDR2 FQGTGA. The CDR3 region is CASSLGRGSTEAFF. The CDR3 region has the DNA TGTGCCAGCAGCCTTGGACGGGGGAGCACTGAAGCTTTCTTT. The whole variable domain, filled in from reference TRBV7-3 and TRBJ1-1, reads GAGVSQTPSNKVTEKGKYVELRCDPISGHTALYWYRQSLGQGPEFLIYFQGTGAADDSGLPNDRFFAVRPEGSVSTLKIQRTERGDSAVYLCASSLGRGSTEAFFGQGTRLTVV.

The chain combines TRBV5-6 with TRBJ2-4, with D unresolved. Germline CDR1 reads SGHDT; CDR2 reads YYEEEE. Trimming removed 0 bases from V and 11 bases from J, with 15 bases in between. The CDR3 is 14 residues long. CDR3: CASSLGPTRSVQYF. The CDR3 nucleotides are TGTGCCAGCAGCTTGGGGCCGACCCGAAGCGTTCAGTACTTC. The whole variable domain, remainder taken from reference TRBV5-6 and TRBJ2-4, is DAGVTQSPTHLIKTRGQQVTLRCSPKSGHDTVSWYQQALGQGPQFIFQYYEEEERQRGNFPDRFSGHQFPNYSSELNVNALLLGDSALYLCASSLGPTRSVQYFGAGTRLSVL.

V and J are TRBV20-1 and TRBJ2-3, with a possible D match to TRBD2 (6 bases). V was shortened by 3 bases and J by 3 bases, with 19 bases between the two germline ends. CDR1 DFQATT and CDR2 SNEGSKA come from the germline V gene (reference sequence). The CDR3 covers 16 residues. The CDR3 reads CSASFLAGTGTDTQYF. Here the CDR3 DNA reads TGCAGTGCTAGTTTTTTGGCGGGAACTGGGACAGATACGCAGTATTTT.

The CDR3 sequence is CASGLGAGGAFF. CDR3 nucleotide sequence: TGTGCTAGTGGTTTAGGGGCAGGGGGCGCTTTCTTT. The chain carries TRBV12-5 and TRBJ1-1; 8 nucleotides line up with TRBD1. The CDR3 has 12 amino acids. V shed 3 bases, J shed 11 bases, and the junction held 5 bases outside the gene matches. Per germline, CDR1 LGHNT and CDR2 FRNRAP.

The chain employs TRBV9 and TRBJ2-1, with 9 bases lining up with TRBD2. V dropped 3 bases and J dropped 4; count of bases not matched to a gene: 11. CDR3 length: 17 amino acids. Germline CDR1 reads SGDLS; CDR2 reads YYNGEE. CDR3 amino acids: CASSATSGSKKYNEQFF. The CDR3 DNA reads TGTGCCAGCAGCGCTACTAGCGGGTCAAAGAAGTACAATGAGCAGTTCTTC.

The DNA of the CDR3 is TGTGCCAGCAGTTTAGAAGGGTCGACTAGCGGGGGGGTCAATGAGCAGTTCTTC. This encodes CASSLEGSTSGGVNEQFF. V is TRBV27 and J is TRBJ2-1; 14 bases map to TRBD2. With 2 bases clipped from V and 6 bases from J, the junction kept 9 bases outside the gene matches. The CDR3 is made up of 18 amino acids. Per germline, CDR1 MNHEY and CDR2 SMNVEV (reference sequence).

CDR3 sequence reads: CASSLEEGQGAYEQFF. CDR3 in DNA: TGTGCCAGCAGCTTAGAGGAGGGACAGGGGGCCTATGAGCAGTTCTTC. The chain uses TRBV11-3 and TRBJ2-1; 12 bases fit TRBD1. The CDR3 contains 16 residues. Germline lookup yields CDR1 SGHNT and CDR2 YENEEA. J gave up 8 bases and V 0 bases, and 5 bases lay outside the gene matches. The variable domain in full, completed from reference TRBV11-3 and TRBJ2-1, reads EAGVVQSPRYKIIEKKQPVAFWCNPISGHNTLYWYLQNLGQGPELLIRYENEEAVDDSQLPKDRFSAERLKGVDSTLKIQPAELGDSAVYLCASSLEEGQGAYEQFFGPGTRLTVL.

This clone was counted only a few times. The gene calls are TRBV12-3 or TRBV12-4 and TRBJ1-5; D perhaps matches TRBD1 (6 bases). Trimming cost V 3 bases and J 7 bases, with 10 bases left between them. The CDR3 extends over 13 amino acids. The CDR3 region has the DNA TGTGCCAGCAGTTTGGGGGCTGGGCAGCCCCAGCATTTT. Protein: CASSLGAGQPQHF.

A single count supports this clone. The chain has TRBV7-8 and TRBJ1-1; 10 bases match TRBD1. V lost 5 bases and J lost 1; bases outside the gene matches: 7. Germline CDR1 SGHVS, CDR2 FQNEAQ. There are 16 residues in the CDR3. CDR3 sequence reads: CASSRDRGSANTEAFF. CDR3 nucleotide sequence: TGTGCCAGCAGCAGGGACAGGGGATCCGCGAACACTGAAGCTTTCTTT.